The clone carrying this T cell receptor (beta chain) showed up just a few times. Its antigen is unknown. This CDR3 region has 14 residues. CDR1 and CDR2 (germline): SEHNR, FQNEAQ (reference sequence). Germline trimming cut 5 bases from V and 5 bases from J; bases unmatched to any gene: 6. Some clones are missing from TCRdb's copy, which holds only in-frame ones; the method was immunoSEQ multiplex PCR. The sample includes approximately 110,000 clones, 70% to 90% of them seen just once. The source of the sample is a study of T cell responses to AZD1222 COVID-19 vaccine. Study conclusions and caveats: As reported, nearly half of all spike-specific TCRs target variant regions that are unmutated. Repertoire sampling happened only post peak T cell response. Spike was spanned by vaccine-associated CD4 TCRs, which were dominant at 160-218 and 743-854.

The sequenced sample was peripheral blood, obtained 28 days after the second AZD1222 dose. This chain joins TRBV7-9 and TRBJ1-1; 9 bases line up with TRBD1. The TCR sequence derives from an adult who received the AZD1222 COVID-19 vaccine. The CDR3 nucleotides are TGTGCCAGCAGCCAACAGGGGGCGGTGACTGAAGCTTTCTTT. As protein: CASSQQGAVTEAFF.